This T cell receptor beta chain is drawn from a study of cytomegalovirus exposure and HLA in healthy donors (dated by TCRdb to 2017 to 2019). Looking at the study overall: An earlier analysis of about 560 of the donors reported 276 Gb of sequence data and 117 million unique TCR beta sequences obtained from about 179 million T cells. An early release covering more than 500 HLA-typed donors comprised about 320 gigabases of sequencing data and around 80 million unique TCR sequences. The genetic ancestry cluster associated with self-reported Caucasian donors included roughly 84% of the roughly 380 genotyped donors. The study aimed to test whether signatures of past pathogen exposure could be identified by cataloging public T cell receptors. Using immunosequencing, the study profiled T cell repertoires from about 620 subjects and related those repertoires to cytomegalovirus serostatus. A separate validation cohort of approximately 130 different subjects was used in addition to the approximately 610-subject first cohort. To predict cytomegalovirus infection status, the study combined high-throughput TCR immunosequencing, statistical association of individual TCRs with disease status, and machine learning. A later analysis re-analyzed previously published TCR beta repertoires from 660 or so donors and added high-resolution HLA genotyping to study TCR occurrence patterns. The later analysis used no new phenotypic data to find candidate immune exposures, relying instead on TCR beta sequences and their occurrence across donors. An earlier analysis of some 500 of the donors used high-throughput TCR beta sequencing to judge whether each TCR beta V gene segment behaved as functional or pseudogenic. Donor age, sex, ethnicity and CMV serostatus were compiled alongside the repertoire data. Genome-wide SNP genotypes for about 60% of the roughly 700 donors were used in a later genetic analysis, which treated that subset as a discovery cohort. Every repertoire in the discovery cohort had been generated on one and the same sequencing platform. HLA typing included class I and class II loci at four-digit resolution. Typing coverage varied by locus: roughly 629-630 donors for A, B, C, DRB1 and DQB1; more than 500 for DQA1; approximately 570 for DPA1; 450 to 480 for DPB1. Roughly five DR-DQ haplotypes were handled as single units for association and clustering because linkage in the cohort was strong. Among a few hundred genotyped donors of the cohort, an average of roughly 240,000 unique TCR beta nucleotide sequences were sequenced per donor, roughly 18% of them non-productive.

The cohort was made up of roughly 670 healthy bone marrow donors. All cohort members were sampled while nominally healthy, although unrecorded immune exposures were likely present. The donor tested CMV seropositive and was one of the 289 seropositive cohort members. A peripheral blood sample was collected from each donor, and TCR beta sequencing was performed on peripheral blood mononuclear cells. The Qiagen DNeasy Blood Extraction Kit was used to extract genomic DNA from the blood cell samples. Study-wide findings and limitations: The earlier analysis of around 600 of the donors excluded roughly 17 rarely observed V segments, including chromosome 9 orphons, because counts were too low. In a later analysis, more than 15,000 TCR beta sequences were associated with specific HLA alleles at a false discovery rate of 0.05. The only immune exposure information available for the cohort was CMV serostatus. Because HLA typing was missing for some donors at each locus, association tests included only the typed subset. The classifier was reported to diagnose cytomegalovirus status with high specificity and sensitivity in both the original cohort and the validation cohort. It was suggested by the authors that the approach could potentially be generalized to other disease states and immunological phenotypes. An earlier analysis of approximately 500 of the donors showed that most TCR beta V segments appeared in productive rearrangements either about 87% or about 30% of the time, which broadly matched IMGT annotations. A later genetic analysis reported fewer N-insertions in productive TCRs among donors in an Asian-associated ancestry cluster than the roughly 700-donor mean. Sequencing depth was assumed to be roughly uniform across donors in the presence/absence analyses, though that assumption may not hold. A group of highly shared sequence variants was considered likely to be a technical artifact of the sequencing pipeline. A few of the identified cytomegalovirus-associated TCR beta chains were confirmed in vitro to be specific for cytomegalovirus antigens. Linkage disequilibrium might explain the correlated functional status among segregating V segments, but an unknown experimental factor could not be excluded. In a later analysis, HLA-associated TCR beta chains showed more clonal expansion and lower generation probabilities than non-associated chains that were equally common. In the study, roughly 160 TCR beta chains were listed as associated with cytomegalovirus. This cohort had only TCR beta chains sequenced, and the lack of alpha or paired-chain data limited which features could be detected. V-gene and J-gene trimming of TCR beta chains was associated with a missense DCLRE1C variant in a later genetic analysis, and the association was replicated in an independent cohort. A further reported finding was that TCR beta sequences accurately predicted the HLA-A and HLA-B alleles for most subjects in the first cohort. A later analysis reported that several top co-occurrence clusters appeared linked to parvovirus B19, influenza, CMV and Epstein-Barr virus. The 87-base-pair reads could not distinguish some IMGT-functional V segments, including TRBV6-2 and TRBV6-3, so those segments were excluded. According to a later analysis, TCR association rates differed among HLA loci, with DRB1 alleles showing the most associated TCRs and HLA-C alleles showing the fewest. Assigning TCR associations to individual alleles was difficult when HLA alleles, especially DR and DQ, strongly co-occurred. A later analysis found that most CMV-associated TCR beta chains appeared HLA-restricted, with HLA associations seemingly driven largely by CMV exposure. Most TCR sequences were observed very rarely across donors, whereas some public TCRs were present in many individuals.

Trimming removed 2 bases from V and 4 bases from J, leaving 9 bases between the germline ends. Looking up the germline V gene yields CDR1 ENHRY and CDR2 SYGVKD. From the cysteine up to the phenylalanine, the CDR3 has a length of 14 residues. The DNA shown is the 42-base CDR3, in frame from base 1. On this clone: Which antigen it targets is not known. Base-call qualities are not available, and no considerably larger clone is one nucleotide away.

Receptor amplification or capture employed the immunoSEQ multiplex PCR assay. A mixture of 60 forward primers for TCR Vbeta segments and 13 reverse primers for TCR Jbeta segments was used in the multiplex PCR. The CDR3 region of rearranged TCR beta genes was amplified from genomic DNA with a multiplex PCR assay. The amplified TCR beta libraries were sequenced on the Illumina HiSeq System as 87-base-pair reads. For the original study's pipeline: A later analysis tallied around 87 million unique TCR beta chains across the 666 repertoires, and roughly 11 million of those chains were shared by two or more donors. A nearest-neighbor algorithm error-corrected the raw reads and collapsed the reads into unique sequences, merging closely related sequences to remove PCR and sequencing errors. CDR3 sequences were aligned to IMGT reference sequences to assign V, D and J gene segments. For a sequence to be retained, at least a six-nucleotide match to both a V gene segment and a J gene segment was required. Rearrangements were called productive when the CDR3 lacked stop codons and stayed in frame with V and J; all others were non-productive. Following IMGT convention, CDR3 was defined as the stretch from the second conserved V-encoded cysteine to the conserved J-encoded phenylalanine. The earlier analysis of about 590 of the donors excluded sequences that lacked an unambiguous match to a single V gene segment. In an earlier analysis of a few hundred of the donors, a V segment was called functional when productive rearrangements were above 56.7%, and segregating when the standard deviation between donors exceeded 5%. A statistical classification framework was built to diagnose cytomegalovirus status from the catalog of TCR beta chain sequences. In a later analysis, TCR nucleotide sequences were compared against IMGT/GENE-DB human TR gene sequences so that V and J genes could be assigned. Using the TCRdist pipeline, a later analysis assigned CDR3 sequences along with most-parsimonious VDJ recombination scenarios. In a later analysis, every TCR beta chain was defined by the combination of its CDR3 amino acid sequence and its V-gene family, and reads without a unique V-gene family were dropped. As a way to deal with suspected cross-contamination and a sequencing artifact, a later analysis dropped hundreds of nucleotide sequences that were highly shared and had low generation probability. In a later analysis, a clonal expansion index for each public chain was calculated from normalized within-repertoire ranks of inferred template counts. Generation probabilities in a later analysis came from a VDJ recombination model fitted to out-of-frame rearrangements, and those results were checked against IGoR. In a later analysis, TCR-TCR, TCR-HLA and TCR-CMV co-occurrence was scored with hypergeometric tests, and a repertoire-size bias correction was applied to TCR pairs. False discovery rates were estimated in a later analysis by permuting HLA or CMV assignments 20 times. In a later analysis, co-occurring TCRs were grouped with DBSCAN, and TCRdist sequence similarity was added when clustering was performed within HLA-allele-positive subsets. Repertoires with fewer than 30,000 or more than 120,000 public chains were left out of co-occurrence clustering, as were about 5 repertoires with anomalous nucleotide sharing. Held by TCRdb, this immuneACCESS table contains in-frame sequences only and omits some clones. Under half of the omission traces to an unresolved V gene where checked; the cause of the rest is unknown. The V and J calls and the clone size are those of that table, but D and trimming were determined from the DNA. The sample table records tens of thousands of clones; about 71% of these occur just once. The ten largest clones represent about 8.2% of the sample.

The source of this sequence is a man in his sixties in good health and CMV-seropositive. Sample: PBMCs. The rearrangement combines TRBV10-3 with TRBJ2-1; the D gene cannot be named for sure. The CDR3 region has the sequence CAISEDLTYNEQFF. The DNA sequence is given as TGTGCCATCAGTGAGGACCTGACATACAATGAGCAGTTCTTC.